This T cell receptor (beta chain) emerged from a study of identical twins. The CDR3 loop spans 15 amino acids. V lost 0 bases and J lost 4, with 12 bases in between. CDR1 and CDR2 from the germline V gene are MNHEY and SVGAGI. Study-level points and caveats: Where beta out-of-frame sequences were concerned, excess twin sharing was weaker.

Regarding this clonotype: Its antigen is not identified.

TCRdb independently ran MiXCR on the 5' RACE reads; one entry per CDR3 protein. The sample carries 550,000 to 800,000 distinct CDR3 sequences, less than 9% recorded once. The sample was also linked to a second study, of yellow fever vaccine responses in identical twins.

The TCR was taken from a woman under 30 in good health. The genes are TRBV6-5 and TRBJ1-1; D remains ambiguous. Sample: PBMCs. CDR3 nucleotide sequence: TGTGCCAGCAGTTACTCGACCCCGGCAACCACTGAAGCTTTCTTT. Translating gives CASSYSTPATTEAFF.